This is a list of T cell receptor beta chains from one sample in a study of cytomegalovirus exposure and HLA in healthy donors. Measured with immunoSEQ multiplex PCR; TCRdb has only the in-frame clones, and not every one. The sample yields about 56,000 clones, more than 90% seen once. Material for sequencing was PBMCs. These receptors all come from a man aged 18 to 30 in good health and CMV-seronegative. CDR3s include the opening cysteine and the closing phenylalanine or tryptophan. Each record gives: clone size, J gene, V gene, D gene, CDR3 protein, CDR3 DNA. A D gene is named only where the DNA matches it firmly. The size entry is marked missing in some rows and otherwise reads once, few, many or a size class.

clone_size: NA
j_call: TRBJ2-7
v_call: TRBV11-2
d_call: NA
cdr3_aa: CASSLLRDSYEQYF
cdr3_nt: TGTGCCAGCAGCTTATTGAGGGACTCCTACGAGCAGTACTTC

clone_size: NA
j_call: TRBJ2-7
v_call: TRBV28
d_call: TRBD1
cdr3_aa: CASSPSQGDRGGYEQYF
cdr3_nt: TGTGCCAGCAGTCCCAGTCAGGGGGACAGGGGGGGATACGAGCAGTACTTC

clone_size: NA
j_call: TRBJ1-1
v_call: TRBV5-6
d_call: NA
cdr3_aa: CASSFGVTLNTEAFF
cdr3_nt: TGTGCCAGCAGCTTCGGGGTTACCTTGAACACTGAAGCTTTCTTT

clone_size: NA
j_call: TRBJ2-7
v_call: TRBV28
d_call: TRBD1
cdr3_aa: CASSDGTGVYEQYF
cdr3_nt: TGTGCCAGCAGTGACGGGACAGGAGTCTACGAGCAGTACTTC

clone_size: NA
j_call: TRBJ2-2
v_call: TRBV2
d_call: TRBD2
cdr3_aa: CASSGSGKNTGELFF
cdr3_nt: TGTGCCAGCAGTGGAAGCGGGAAGAACACCGGGGAGCTGTTTTTT

clone_size: NA
j_call: TRBJ2-5
v_call: TRBV4-3
d_call: NA
cdr3_aa: CASSQDLEGEETQYF
cdr3_nt: TGCGCCAGCAGCCAAGATTTAGAGGGGGAAGAGACCCAGTACTTC

clone_size: NA
j_call: TRBJ2-4
v_call: TRBV7-8
d_call: NA
cdr3_aa: CASSLVLDHISYIQYF
cdr3_nt: TGTGCCAGCAGCTTAGTGCTAGACCACATTTCTTACATTCAGTACTTC

clone_size: NA
j_call: TRBJ2-7
v_call: TRBV11-2
d_call: TRBD1
cdr3_aa: CASSLDIWDREKDEQYF
cdr3_nt: TGTGCCAGCAGCTTAGATATTTGGGACAGGGAGAAAGACGAGCAGTACTTC

clone_size: few
j_call: TRBJ2-7
v_call: TRBV28
d_call: NA
cdr3_aa: CASSPVGSSYEQYF
cdr3_nt: TGTGCCAGCAGTCCGGTAGGGAGCTCCTACGAGCAGTACTTC

clone_size: NA
j_call: TRBJ2-2
v_call: TRBV28
d_call: NA
cdr3_aa: CASSSRPPNTGELFF
cdr3_nt: TGTGCCAGCAGTTCCCGTCCTCCGAACACCGGGGAGCTGTTTTTT

clone_size: NA
j_call: TRBJ2-3
v_call: TRBV2
d_call: TRBD2
cdr3_aa: CASSERSGSGDTQYF
cdr3_nt: TGTGCCAGCAGTGAACGGAGCGGGAGTGGCGATACGCAGTATTTT

clone_size: NA
j_call: TRBJ2-1
v_call: TRBV5-5
d_call: TRBD1
cdr3_aa: CASSWGTGGHNEQFF
cdr3_nt: TGTGCCAGCAGCTGGGGGACAGGGGGGCACAATGAGCAGTTCTTC

clone_size: NA
j_call: TRBJ2-7
v_call: TRBV7-2
d_call: NA
cdr3_aa: CASSLSDSVYEQYF
cdr3_nt: TGTGCCAGCAGCTTATCGGACAGTGTGTACGAGCAGTACTTC

clone_size: NA
j_call: TRBJ1-4
v_call: TRBV5-1
d_call: TRBD1
cdr3_aa: CASSRFPGQFNEKLFF
cdr3_nt: TGCGCCAGCAGCCGGTTTCCGGGACAGTTTAATGAAAAACTGTTTTTT

clone_size: NA
j_call: TRBJ1-4
v_call: TRBV7-2
d_call: TRBD1
cdr3_aa: CASSFGGQGSEKLFF
cdr3_nt: TGTGCCAGCAGCTTTGGGGGACAGGGGTCTGAAAAACTGTTTTTT

clone_size: NA
j_call: TRBJ2-3
v_call: TRBV25-1
d_call: TRBD2
cdr3_aa: CASSKLAGSLDTQYF
cdr3_nt: TGTGCCAGCAGTAAACTAGCGGGTAGTCTTGATACGCAGTATTTT

clone_size: NA
j_call: TRBJ1-4
v_call: TRBV7-2
d_call: TRBD1
cdr3_aa: CASSAYRGRDEKLFF
cdr3_nt: TGTGCCAGCAGCGCGTACAGGGGGCGAGATGAAAAACTGTTTTTT

clone_size: NA
j_call: TRBJ1-1
v_call: TRBV6-6
d_call: NA
cdr3_aa: CASSYLRATEAFF
cdr3_nt: TGTGCCAGCAGTTACCTCAGGGCCACTGAAGCTTTCTTT

clone_size: NA
j_call: TRBJ2-3
v_call: TRBV4-1
d_call: NA
cdr3_aa: CASSRQQVSTDTQYF
cdr3_nt: TGCGCCAGCAGCCGCCAACAGGTATCCACAGATACGCAGTATTTT

clone_size: NA
j_call: TRBJ2-1
v_call: TRBV11-2
d_call: TRBD2
cdr3_aa: CASSSTRDYGATYNEQFF
cdr3_nt: TGTGCCAGCAGCTCGACGAGGGACTACGGAGCTACCTACAATGAGCAGTTCTTC

clone_size: NA
j_call: TRBJ2-7
v_call: TRBV4-1
d_call: TRBD2
cdr3_aa: CASSHPTSGGSYEQYF
cdr3_nt: TGCGCCAGCAGCCACCCGACTAGCGGGGGCTCCTACGAGCAGTACTTC

clone_size: NA
j_call: TRBJ2-3
v_call: TRBV9
d_call: NA
cdr3_aa: CASSVVGLITDTQYF
cdr3_nt: TGTGCCAGCAGCGTAGTTGGGCTGATCACAGATACGCAGTATTTT

clone_size: NA
j_call: TRBJ2-7
v_call: TRBV15
d_call: TRBD1
cdr3_aa: CATSPPGQGYEQYF
cdr3_nt: TGTGCCACCAGCCCGCCGGGACAGGGTTACGAGCAGTACTTC

clone_size: NA
j_call: TRBJ2-7
v_call: TRBV27
d_call: TRBD2
cdr3_aa: CASMRSGRAESGEQYF
cdr3_nt: TGTGCCAGCATGAGGAGCGGGAGGGCCGAATCAGGAGAGCAGTACTTC

clone_size: NA
j_call: TRBJ2-7
v_call: TRBV19
d_call: TRBD1
cdr3_aa: CASRGQGYEQYF
cdr3_nt: TGTGCCAGTAGGGGACAGGGCTACGAGCAGTACTTC

clone_size: NA
j_call: TRBJ1-5
v_call: TRBV28
d_call: NA
cdr3_aa: CASTEGHLSGRIQQPQHF
cdr3_nt: TGTGCCAGCACCGAGGGACACCTGTCAGGTCGAATACAGCAGCCCCAGCATTTT

clone_size: NA
j_call: TRBJ1-5
v_call: TRBV27
d_call: NA
cdr3_aa: CASSLYGRQGGQPQHF
cdr3_nt: TGTGCCAGCAGTTTGTACGGTCGGCAGGGTGGACAGCCCCAGCATTTT

clone_size: few
j_call: TRBJ2-2
v_call: TRBV4-2
d_call: TRBD2
cdr3_aa: CASSQVLLARDAGELFF
cdr3_nt: TGTGCCAGCAGCCAAGTTCTACTAGCGCGAGACGCCGGGGAGCTGTTTTTT

clone_size: NA
j_call: TRBJ2-5
v_call: TRBV30
d_call: TRBD2
cdr3_aa: CAWSVVLAGFEETQYF
cdr3_nt: TGTGCCTGGAGTGTAGTGCTAGCGGGATTCGAAGAGACCCAGTACTTC

clone_size: NA
j_call: TRBJ1-2
v_call: TRBV5-1
d_call: TRBD1
cdr3_aa: CASSFRDRDGYTF
cdr3_nt: TGCGCCAGCAGCTTCCGGGACAGGGATGGCTACACCTTC

clone_size: NA
j_call: TRBJ2-1
v_call: TRBV9
d_call: TRBD1
cdr3_aa: CASSATGVGEQFF
cdr3_nt: TGTGCCAGCAGCGCTACAGGGGTGGGTGAGCAGTTCTTC

clone_size: once
j_call: TRBJ2-1
v_call: TRBV27
d_call: TRBD2
cdr3_aa: CASSFGLAGDYNEQFF
cdr3_nt: TGTGCCAGCAGTTTCGGACTAGCGGGAGATTACAATGAGCAGTTCTTC

clone_size: NA
j_call: TRBJ1-3
v_call: TRBV9
d_call: TRBD1
cdr3_aa: CASSLDGQGQSSGNTIYF
cdr3_nt: TGTGCCAGCAGCTTAGATGGACAGGGGCAAAGCTCTGGAAACACCATATATTTT